The rows below give T cell receptor beta chains drawn from one sample of a study of T cell responses to AZD1222 COVID-19 vaccine. Repertoires were generated with immunoSEQ multiplex PCR, while TCRdb's copy carries only in-frame clones and drops some. Of about 130,000 clones in the sample, roughly 90% were seen once. The source was peripheral blood, collected 28 days after the second AZD1222 dose. These receptors all stem from an adult who received the AZD1222 COVID-19 vaccine. Both conserved end residues are part of each CDR3. Fields, in order: clone size, J gene, V gene, D gene, CDR3 protein, CDR3 DNA. A D gene is named only where the DNA matches it firmly. Clone size, where shown, is once, few, many, or a class for clones that have expanded.

- TRBJ2-2 TRBV3-1/TRBV3-2 - CASSFNTGELFF TGTGCCAGCAGCTTTAACACCGGGGAGCTGTTTTTT
once TRBJ2-3 TRBV11-3 TRBD2 CASSRGLAGGADTQYF TGTGCCAGCAGCCGCGGACTAGCGGGAGGGGCAGATACGCAGTATTTT
- TRBJ1-4 TRBV6-1 - CASSEIETIF TGTGCCAGCAGTGAAATTGAGACGATTTTT
- TRBJ1-5 TRBV10-3 - CAISAEQGSNQPQHF TGTGCCATCAGTGCGGAACAGGGTAGCAATCAGCCCCAGCATTTT
- TRBJ2-3 TRBV28 - CASSLSGSADTQYF TGTGCCAGCAGTTTATCAGGGAGCGCAGATACGCAGTATTTT
- TRBJ1-4 TRBV29-1 - CSVEDRDNEKLFF TGCAGCGTTGAAGACAGAGATAATGAAAAACTGTTTTTT
once TRBJ2-7 TRBV18 - CASSRVETYEQYF TGTGCCAGCTCACGCGTTGAAACCTACGAGCAGTACTTC
- TRBJ1-6 TRBV7-2 TRBD1 CASGGAGGLDSPLHF TGTGCCAGCGGAGGGGCAGGGGGTTTGGATTCACCCCTCCACTTT
- TRBJ1-4 TRBV5-5 - CASSLDGGRYEKLFF TGTGCCAGCAGCTTGGACGGAGGAAGATACGAAAAACTGTTTTTT
once TRBJ1-1 TRBV30 TRBD1 CAWNRGSEAFF TGTGCCTGGAACAGGGGTTCTGAAGCTTTCTTT
- TRBJ1-1 TRBV7-3 - CASSFRENTEAFF TGTGCCAGCAGCTTTCGAGAGAACACTGAAGCTTTCTTT
- TRBJ2-3 TRBV5-1 TRBD2 CASSSGNLLAGASTDTQYF TGCGCCAGCAGCTCGGGGAACCTACTAGCGGGGGCTAGCACAGATACGCAGTATTTT
- TRBJ2-7 TRBV21-1 - CASSPPGLAGERSYEQYF TGTGCCAGCAGCCCTCCGGGACTAGCGGGAGAGCGCTCCTACGAGCAGTACTTC
- TRBJ2-1 TRBV19 TRBD2 CASSTRGVVDEQFF TGTGCCAGTAGTACGCGGGGGGTTGTCGATGAGCAGTTCTTC
- TRBJ2-1 TRBV30 TRBD2 CAWSRGGVLSNEQFF TGTGCCTGGAGTCGGGGGGGAGTACTTTCCAATGAGCAGTTCTTC
- TRBJ2-7 TRBV30 - CAWSQTYEQYF TGTGCCTGGAGTCAAACCTACGAGCAGTACTTC
once TRBJ1-1 TRBV19 - CASSWRGGAEAFF TGTGCCAGTAGTTGGCGGGGGGGCGCTGAAGCTTTCTTT
- TRBJ1-4 TRBV7-9 TRBD1 CASSVGQGEEKLFF TGTGCCAGCAGCGTCGGACAGGGGGAGGAAAAACTGTTTTTT
once TRBJ1-2 TRBV6-4 TRBD1 CASSDRTGGYGYTF TGTGCCAGCAGTGACCGGACAGGGGGGTATGGCTACACCTTC
- TRBJ2-2 TRBV11-3 - CASSSAPGVGGELFF TGTGCCAGCAGCTCAGCACCGGGCGTTGGCGGGGAGCTGTTTTTT
- TRBJ1-1 TRBV7-8 - CASSFRNTEAFF TGTGCCAGCAGCTTCAGGAACACTGAAGCTTTCTTT
- TRBJ1-1 TRBV19 TRBD1 CASSRDRGTYTEAFF TGTGCCAGTAGTAGAGACAGGGGGACGTACACTGAAGCTTTCTTT
- TRBJ1-5 TRBV7-9 - CASSDPGGGGQDQPQHF TGTGCCAGCAGCGACCCCGGGGGAGGGGGGCAGGATCAGCCCCAGCATTTT
- TRBJ1-1 TRBV28 - CASSEAADTEAFF TGTGCCAGTTCCGAGGCGGCGGACACTGAAGCTTTCTTT
- TRBJ1-1 TRBV5-6 - CASSAVTRRDTEAFF TGTGCCAGCAGCGCCGTTACCCGGAGAGACACTGAAGCTTTCTTT
once TRBJ2-2 TRBV5-6 - CASSGNWGANTGELFF TGTGCCAGCAGCGGAAACTGGGGGGCGAACACCGGGGAGCTGTTTTTT
- TRBJ1-4 TRBV2 - CASSPGANEKLFF TGTGCCAGCAGTCCAGGGGCTAATGAAAAACTGTTTTTT
- TRBJ1-5 TRBV4-3 - CASSQDQGGNQPQHF TGCGCCAGCAGCCAAGATCAGGGAGGCAATCAGCCCCAGCATTTT
- TRBJ2-2 TRBV24-1 TRBD2 CATSDPGLGAGELFF TGTGCCACCAGTGATCCTGGACTAGGGGCCGGGGAGCTGTTTTTT
- TRBJ2-3 TRBV15 - CATSRDSPSTDTQYF TGTGCCACCAGCAGAGACAGTCCTAGCACAGATACGCAGTATTTT
- TRBJ2-7 TRBV11-3 TRBD1 CASSSTGGNEQYF TGTGCCAGCAGCTCCACAGGGGGCAACGAGCAGTACTTC
- TRBJ2-3 TRBV29-1 - CSVGVGGSTDTQYF TGCAGCGTTGGAGTCGGGGGATCCACAGATACGCAGTATTTT
- TRBJ2-1 TRBV7-3 - CAGSRSTAREQFF TGTGCCGGCAGCCGCAGTACGGCGCGTGAGCAGTTCTTC
- TRBJ2-7 TRBV6-4 - CASRGDTSRSYEQYF TGTGCCAGCAGGGGCGACACTAGTCGCTCCTACGAGCAGTACTTC
- TRBJ2-3 TRBV7-2 - CASSLELHTDTQYF TGTGCCAGCAGCTTAGAACTGCACACAGATACGCAGTATTTT
- TRBJ1-3 TRBV5-6 - CASSPGPGAGNTIYF TGTGCCAGCAGCCCAGGTCCCGGGGCTGGAAACACCATATATTTT
- TRBJ2-7 TRBV28 TRBD2 CASSPPGLAGAILSYEQYF TGTGCCAGCAGTCCCCCGGGACTAGCGGGAGCAATTTTATCCTACGAGCAGTACTTC
- TRBJ1-2 TRBV30 TRBD1 CAWEAAGTGVSSLTF TGTGCCTGGGAGGCCGCCGGGACAGGGGTTTCCTCTCTAACCTTC
- TRBJ2-7 TRBV7-3 - CASSLVGGGSSYEQYF TGTGCCAGCAGCTTAGTCGGCGGGGGCAGCTCCTACGAGCAGTACTTC
- TRBJ2-2 TRBV7-9 TRBD2 CASHGGASGNTGELFF TGTGCCAGCCACGGTGGCGCTAGCGGCAACACCGGGGAGCTGTTTTTT
- TRBJ1-6 TRBV30 TRBD1 CAGQGEYNSPLHF TGTGCCGGACAGGGGGAATATAATTCACCCCTCCACTTT
- TRBJ1-4 TRBV12-5 TRBD1 CASGLVPRGRGIQTNEKLFF TGTGCTAGTGGTTTGGTCCCCAGGGGGCGCGGAATTCAGACTAATGAAAAACTGTTTTTT
- TRBJ2-2 TRBV6-5 - CASANTGELFF TGTGCCAGCGCCAACACCGGGGAGCTGTTTTTT
- TRBJ2-7 TRBV12-3/TRBV12-4 - CASRISGIYEQYF TGTGCCAGCAGAATTAGTGGTATCTACGAGCAGTACTTC
- TRBJ2-3 TRBV11-1 TRBD2 CASSPRTSGGADTQYF TGTGCCAGCAGCCCGAGGACTAGCGGGGGGGCAGATACGCAGTATTTT
- TRBJ1-1 TRBV4-2 - CASSQDVRTEGTEAFF TGTGCCAGCAGCCAAGATGTCAGGACAGAGGGCACTGAAGCTTTCTTT
- TRBJ2-2 TRBV28 - CASSLGRNTGELFF TGTGCCAGCAGTTTAGGGCGGAACACCGGGGAGCTGTTTTTT
- TRBJ1-2 TRBV9 - CASSGQSPGYTF TGTGCCAGCAGCGGACAGTCTCCTGGCTACACCTTC
- TRBJ1-6 TRBV6-2/TRBV6-3 TRBD1 CASSYGTAGNNSPLHF TGTGCCAGCAGTTACGGGACAGCTGGGAATAATTCACCCCTCCACTTT
- TRBJ2-7 TRBV28 - CASMNPIALYEQYF TGTGCCAGCATGAACCCCATAGCGCTGTACGAGCAGTACTTC
- TRBJ2-7 TRBV11-1 - CASSLEVRGYEQYF TGTGCCAGCAGCTTAGAAGTCCGGGGCTACGAGCAGTACTTC
- TRBJ2-7 TRBV7-9 TRBD1 CASSPPGQPNEQYF TGTGCCAGCAGCCCCCCGGGACAGCCGAACGAGCAGTACTTC
- TRBJ2-3 TRBV11-3 - CASSPSGDTQYF TGTGCCAGCAGCCCTTCTGGAGATACGCAGTATTTT
few TRBJ2-7 TRBV6-5 - CASSYSWVRSSYEQYF TGTGCCAGCAGTTACTCGTGGGTTAGGAGCTCCTACGAGCAGTACTTC
- TRBJ1-1 TRBV5-1 TRBD1 CASSYTGGVSEAFF TGCGCCAGCAGCTATACAGGGGGCGTCAGTGAAGCTTTCTTT